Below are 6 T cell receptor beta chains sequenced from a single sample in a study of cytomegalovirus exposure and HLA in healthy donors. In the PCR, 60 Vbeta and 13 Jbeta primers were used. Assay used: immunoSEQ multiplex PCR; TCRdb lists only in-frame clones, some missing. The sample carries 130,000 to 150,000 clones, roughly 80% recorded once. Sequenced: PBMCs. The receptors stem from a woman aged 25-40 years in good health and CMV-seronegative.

Here the CDR3 reads CASSLGGVGELFF. CDR3 sequence (DNA): TGTGCCAGCAGTCTAGGGGGGGTCGGGGAGCTGTTTTTT. The chain joins TRBV27 to TRBJ2-2; TRBD2 is a possible D gene (7 bases). Deletions cut 5 bases from V and 7 bases from J, with 11 bases between. The CDR3 extends over 13 amino acids. Germline loops: CDR1 MNHEY, CDR2 SMNVEV (reference sequence).

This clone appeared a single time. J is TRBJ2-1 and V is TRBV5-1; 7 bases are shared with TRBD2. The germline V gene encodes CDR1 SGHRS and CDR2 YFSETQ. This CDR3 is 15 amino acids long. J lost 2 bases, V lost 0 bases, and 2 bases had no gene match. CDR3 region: CASSLGGRAYNEQFF. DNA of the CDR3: TGCGCCAGCAGCTTGGGGGGGAGGGCCTACAATGAGCAGTTCTTC.

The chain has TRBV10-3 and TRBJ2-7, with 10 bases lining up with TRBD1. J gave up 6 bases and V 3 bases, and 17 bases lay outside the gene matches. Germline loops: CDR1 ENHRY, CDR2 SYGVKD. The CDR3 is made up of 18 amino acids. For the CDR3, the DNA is TGTGCCATCAGTGATATTGGGGACAGGGGTCTATCTGGAGGCGAGCAGTACTTC. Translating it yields CAISDIGDRGLSGGEQYF.

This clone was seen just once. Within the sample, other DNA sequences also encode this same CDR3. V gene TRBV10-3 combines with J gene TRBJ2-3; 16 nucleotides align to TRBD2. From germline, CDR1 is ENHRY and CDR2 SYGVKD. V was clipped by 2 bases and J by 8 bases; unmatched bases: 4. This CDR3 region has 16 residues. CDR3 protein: CAISEGTSGGVGTQYF. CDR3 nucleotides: TGTGCCATCAGTGAGGGGACTAGCGGGGGGGTCGGTACGCAGTATTTT.

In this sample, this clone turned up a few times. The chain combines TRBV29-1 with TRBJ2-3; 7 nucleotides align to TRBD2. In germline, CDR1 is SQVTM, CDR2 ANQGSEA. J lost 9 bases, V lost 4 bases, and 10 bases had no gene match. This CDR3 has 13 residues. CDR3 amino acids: CSVGGGEGLTQYF. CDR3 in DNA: TGCAGCGTTGGGGGGGGTGAAGGACTGACGCAGTATTTT.

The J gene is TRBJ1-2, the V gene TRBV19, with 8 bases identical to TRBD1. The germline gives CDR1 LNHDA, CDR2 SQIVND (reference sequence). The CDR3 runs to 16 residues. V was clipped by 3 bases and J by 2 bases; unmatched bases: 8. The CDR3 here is CASSIWRTGQNYGYTF. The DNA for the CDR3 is TGTGCCAGTAGTATTTGGAGGACAGGGCAGAACTATGGCTACACCTTC.